These T cell receptor beta chains were read from a single sample in a study of tumor and adjacent non-tumor tissue in lung cancer. TCRdb ran MiXCR on the multiplex PCR reads and lists one entry per CDR3 protein. This sample has approximately 100,000 distinct CDR3 sequences, with roughly two thirds found just once. Sequenced sample: distant non-tumor lung tissue. The receptors shown here come from a young man with non-small cell lung cancer. Each CDR3 is given with its conserved first and last residue. A D gene is named only where the DNA matches it firmly. The listing skips clone size in some rows; elsewhere it reads once, few, many or a size class.

d_call j_call v_call clone_size cdr3_nt cdr3_aa
. TRBJ2-7 TRBV29-1 . TGCGGCGTTCGTAAGGAACAGGGCTACGAGCAGTACTTC CGVRKEQGYEQYF
TRBD2 TRBJ2-7 TRBV6-2/TRBV6-3 . TGTCCCAGCGGTGACCTAGCGGAGACCTACGAGCAGTACTTC CPSGDLAETYEQYF
TRBD2 TRBJ2-7 TRBV20-1 . TGCAGTCCTATCTCAGGTGGGAAGAGCGGGAGTGTCTACGAACAGTACTTC CSPISGGKSGSVYEQYF
. TRBJ2-1 TRBV5-1 . TGCCCCAGCGGAACAGGGAGCTCCTACAGTGAGCAGTTCTTC CPSGTGSSYSEQFF
. TRBJ2-7 TRBV29-1 . TGCAGCGCCTCAAAATTATGGGTACATGGGACGGACGAGCAGTACTTC CSASKLWVHGTDEQYF
. TRBJ2-7 TRBV6-2/TRBV6-3 few TGTGCCAGCAGTTTAGTATCTCTTGAGGGCCGCTGGAATAACGAGCAGTGCTTC CASSLVSLEGRWNNEQCF
TRBD2 TRBJ2-3 TRBV6-4 . TGTGCCAGCAGTGCTAGCGGGGGCACAGATATGCAGTATTTT CASSASGGTDMQYF
. TRBJ2-5 TRBV20-1 . TGCAGTGCGTATCAAGAGACCCGGTACTTC CSAYQETRYF
. TRBJ2-7 TRBV29-1 . TGCAGCATTCCGAAGGGGGAGTCCTACGATCAGTACTTC CSIPKGESYDQYF
. TRBJ2-7 TRBV4-2 once TGTGCCAGCAGCCAAGGAACCAGCGAAGTCTACGAGCAGTACTTC CASSQGTSEVYEQYF
TRBD2 TRBJ2-3 TRBV7-8 . TGTGCCAGCAGCTTAACTAGCGGGAGTCATGGCATAGATACGCAGTACTTT CASSLTSGSHGIDTQYF
. TRBJ1-1 TRBV11-2 . TGTGCCAGCGGCGGGATTGGGTGGGGGAACACTGAAGCTTTCTTT CASGGIGWGNTEAFF
. TRBJ2-3 TRBV11-2 . TGTACCAGCAGTTTCTCGGGAAGCTTTAGCACAGATACGCAGTATTTT CTSSFSGSFSTDTQYF
. TRBJ1-2 TRBV11-2 once TGTGCCAGCAGCTTGGATGGAACAGACTATAGCTACACCTTC CASSLDGTDYSYTF
TRBD1 TRBJ1-2 TRBV20-1 many TGCAGTGCTAGCCCCAGGGGGGGGACCTATGGCTACACCTTC CSASPRGGTYGYTF
. TRBJ1-4 TRBV11-2 . TGTGCCTGCAGCTTGGCCAGTAGGGTTAATGTAAAACTGTTTTTT CACSLASRVNVKLFF
. TRBJ2-7 TRBV20-1 . TGCAGTGCTCTCTTTCCATCCTCCGAGCATTACTTC CSALFPSSEHYF
. TRBJ1-5 TRBV11-2 . TGTGCCAGCGGCTTAGATCAGGGGAGGATTCCGCATTTT CASGLDQGRIPHF
. TRBJ2-2 TRBV11-3 medium-sized TGTGCCAGCAGCTTAGTGGCGGCGAACACCGGGGAGCTGTTTTTT CASSLVAANTGELFF
TRBD1 TRBJ2-3 TRBV5-5 many TGTGCCAGCAGCACGGGACAGGGTACAGATACGCAGTATTTT CASSTGQGTDTQYF
TRBD2 TRBJ2-2 TRBV12-3/TRBV12-4 . TGTGCCAGCACCAATGGACTAGCAACGAACACCGGGGAGCTGTTTTTT CASTNGLATNTGELFF
. TRBJ2-1 TRBV20-1 . TGCAGTGCTAAGCGCGCGGAGGGCTGGGGCACTGAGCAGTTCTTC CSAKRAEGWGTEQFF
. TRBJ2-7 TRBV11-2 . TGTGCCAGCAGCCTAGGGGGGGGCCTCTACGGGCAGTACTTC CASSLGGGLYGQYF
. TRBJ2-1 TRBV12-3/TRBV12-4 many TGTGCCAGCAGTTTGGAGGGGGGGAGCTCCTACAATGAGCAGTTCTTC CASSLEGGSSYNEQFF
. TRBJ2-1 TRBV11-2 . TGTGCCAGCAGACTAGAACGGTCGGGCCTTTACAATGAGCAGTTCTTC CASRLERSGLYNEQFF
TRBD2 TRBJ2-1 TRBV12-3/TRBV12-4 many TGTGCCAGCAGTTTAGGTAGCGGGCCGACGCGGGAGCAGTTCTTC CASSLGSGPTREQFF
TRBD1 TRBJ2-1 TRBV10-2 many TGCGCCAGCAGACAGACAGGGCTGAATGAGCAGTTCTTC CASRQTGLNEQFF
TRBD2 TRBJ2-4 TRBV20-1 . TGCAGTGCGCAGGGAAGGGAGGGCGTAGCCAAAAACATTCAGTACTTC CSAQGREGVAKNIQYF
. TRBJ1-1 TRBV4-1 . TGCGCCAGCAGCCAAGGGGATAGGGTAGTTCTTGAAACTTTCTTT CASSQGDRVVLETFF
. TRBJ2-1 TRBV30 . TGTGCCTGGGGGGGAATCAACAATGAGCAGTTCTTC CAWGGINNEQFF
. TRBJ2-1 TRBV11-2 . TGTGCCAGCAGCTTTACCCCACAAGGGAGCTCCTACAATGAGCAGTTCTTC CASSFTPQGSSYNEQFF
. TRBJ2-3 TRBV10-2 . TGCGCCAGCAGTTTGAACTCAGATACAGATACGCAGTATTTT CASSLNSDTDTQYF
. TRBJ2-2 TRBV7-9 few TGTGCCGCTTATGGGGGTCGGCGAGACACCGGGGAGCTGTTTTTT CAAYGGRRDTGELFF
. TRBJ2-2 TRBV6-4 . TGTGCCAGCAGTGAAGCTGGGGCCATGGACACCGGGGAGCTGTTTTTT CASSEAGAMDTGELFF
TRBD2 TRBJ2-7 TRBV5-4 . TGTTCCAGCAGCCTAGCGGGAGGGACCTACGAGCAGTATTTC CSSSLAGGTYEQYF
TRBD2 TRBJ2-1 TRBV20-1 . TGCATTGCTAGAGGAGGAAGCGGGAGATGGCGTGACAATGAGCAGTTCTTC CIARGGSGRWRDNEQFF
. TRBJ2-5 TRBV12-3/TRBV12-4 many TGTGCCAGCAGTTTAGCGCGGAAGGCCCAGTACTTC CASSLARKAQYF
. TRBJ1-1 TRBV11-2 . TGTGCCAGCAGCTTAGGCGGGTGGACTGAAGCTTTCTTT CASSLGGWTEAFF
. TRBJ2-1 TRBV11-3 . TGTGCCAGCAGCTTAGATTCGGGCAGAGACAATGAGCAGTTCTTC CASSLDSGRDNEQFF
. TRBJ2-7 TRBV12-3/TRBV12-4 many TGTGCCAGTACCGAGGACATCTCCTACGAGCAGTACTTC CASTEDISYEQYF
. TRBJ2-5 TRBV4-1 . TGCGCCAGCAGCCCCCCCGGGACCCATGAGACCCAATACTTC CASSPPGTHETQYF
TRBD1 TRBJ2-2 TRBV12-5 many TGTGCTAGTGGTTTGGGAGGACAGGGGCGAACCGGGGAGCTGTTTTTT CASGLGGQGRTGELFF
. TRBJ2-1 TRBV11-2 . TGTGACAGCAGCATAGCGAGTATCGGGAATGAGCAGTTCTTC CDSSIASIGNEQFF
. TRBJ2-1 TRBV24-1 . TGTGCCACCAGTGATCCCGGACTTGGGGAACATTTCTTC CATSDPGLGEHFF
. TRBJ2-7 TRBV29-1 . TGCAGCCTCAGGGACAACAGTTACTACGAGGAGTACTTC CSLRDNSYYEEYF
TRBD2 TRBJ2-1 TRBV10-2 many TGCGCCAGTGCAGACGGGGGGGGGATCAATGAGCAGTTCTTC CASADGGGINEQFF
TRBD2 TRBJ2-5 TRBV4-1 . TGCTCCAGCAGCCAACAGGCGCATAGCGGGAGGGTTAGTGGCTGGGAGACCCAGTACTTC CSSSQQAHSGRVSGWETQYF
. TRBJ1-5 TRBV4-1 few TGCGCCAGCAGCCAAGATGCAGGTAGCAATCAGCCCCAGCATTTT CASSQDAGSNQPQHF
. TRBJ2-2 TRBV29-1 few TGCAACGTTGTCAGGGCCACCGGGGAGCTGTTCTTT CNVVRATGELFF